Listed below are T cell receptor beta chains from one sample, sequenced in a study of blood T cell repertoires in COVID-19. Sequenced by immunoSEQ multiplex PCR; TCRdb stores in-frame clones only, minus some. The repertoire holds 120,000 or so clones, 75% to 90% seen once, with 25% to 35% in the top ten. The sample was peripheral blood. Source of these receptors: a man aged 65 to 79 with active or convalescent COVID-19. Each CDR3 is given with its conserved first and last residue. The D gene is left open where the match is weak. Only part of the rows carry a size: once, few, many, or a class if the clone is expanded.

D gene: NA
J gene: TRBJ1-6
clone size: NA
V gene: TRBV5-1
CDR3 protein: CASSLEESSPLHF
CDR3 DNA: TGCGCCAGCAGCTTGGAGGAGTCTTCACCCCTCCACTTT

D gene: NA
J gene: TRBJ1-3
clone size: NA
V gene: TRBV6-5
CDR3 protein: CASRPSGTGNTIYF
CDR3 DNA: TGTGCCAGCAGACCCTCGGGGACTGGAAACACCATATATTTT

D gene: NA
J gene: TRBJ1-3
clone size: once
V gene: TRBV6-5
CDR3 protein: CASSVGQTSGNTIYF
CDR3 DNA: TGTGCCAGCAGCGTAGGACAGACCTCTGGAAACACCATATATTTT

D gene: TRBD1
J gene: TRBJ2-7
clone size: NA
V gene: TRBV16
CDR3 protein: CASSQFGQGAYEQYF
CDR3 DNA: TGTGCCAGCAGCCAATTCGGGCAGGGGGCCTACGAGCAGTACTTC

D gene: NA
J gene: TRBJ2-6
clone size: once
V gene: TRBV27
CDR3 protein: CASKSRLSSGANVLTF
CDR3 DNA: TGTGCCAGCAAATCTCGACTGAGCTCTGGGGCCAACGTCCTGACTTTC

D gene: NA
J gene: TRBJ2-7
clone size: NA
V gene: TRBV28
CDR3 protein: CASSKGDLYEQYF
CDR3 DNA: TGTGCCAGCAGTAAGGGGGATTTGTACGAGCAGTACTTC

D gene: NA
J gene: TRBJ2-1
clone size: NA
V gene: TRBV10-1
CDR3 protein: CASSENSHSSKTYNEQFF
CDR3 DNA: TGCGCCAGCAGTGAGAACAGTCATTCTTCAAAAACCTACAATGAGCAGTTCTTC

D gene: TRBD2
J gene: TRBJ2-1
clone size: NA
V gene: TRBV6-4
CDR3 protein: CASSGLAGDTEQFF
CDR3 DNA: TGTGCCAGCAGTGGGCTAGCGGGAGATACTGAGCAGTTCTTC

D gene: TRBD1
J gene: TRBJ1-1
clone size: NA
V gene: TRBV4-1
CDR3 protein: CASSQGQGTEAFF
CDR3 DNA: TGCGCCAGCAGCCAGGGACAGGGGACTGAAGCTTTCTTT

D gene: NA
J gene: TRBJ2-7
clone size: few
V gene: TRBV5-1
CDR3 protein: CASSFRGADYEQYF
CDR3 DNA: TGCGCCAGCAGCTTTCGGGGGGCGGACTACGAGCAGTACTTC

D gene: NA
J gene: TRBJ2-2
clone size: NA
V gene: TRBV19
CDR3 protein: CASSIRGHSGGTGELFF
CDR3 DNA: TGTGCCAGTAGTATTAGAGGGCACAGCGGCGGCACCGGGGAGCTGTTTTTT

D gene: NA
J gene: TRBJ1-5
clone size: NA
V gene: TRBV27
CDR3 protein: CASSPYSDSNQPQHF
CDR3 DNA: TGTGCCAGCAGTCCATATTCAGATTCCAATCAGCCCCAGCATTTT

D gene: NA
J gene: TRBJ1-1
clone size: once
V gene: TRBV25-1
CDR3 protein: CASSDFQGSQNTEAFF
CDR3 DNA: TGTGCCAGCAGTGATTTTCAGGGGTCTCAGAACACTGAAGCTTTCTTT

D gene: NA
J gene: TRBJ1-1
clone size: once
V gene: TRBV4-1
CDR3 protein: CASSQVEGRADANTEAFF
CDR3 DNA: TGCGCCAGCAGCCAAGTTGAGGGTAGGGCAGATGCGAACACTGAAGCTTTCTTT

D gene: TRBD2
J gene: TRBJ2-5
clone size: NA
V gene: TRBV24-1
CDR3 protein: CATSDLSSGEETQYF
CDR3 DNA: TGTGCCACCAGTGACCTTTCTAGCGGAGAAGAGACCCAGTACTTC

D gene: NA
J gene: TRBJ1-1
clone size: NA
V gene: TRBV10-3
CDR3 protein: CAISQNTEAFF
CDR3 DNA: TGTGCCATCAGTCAGAACACTGAAGCTTTCTTT

D gene: NA
J gene: TRBJ1-4
clone size: NA
V gene: TRBV28
CDR3 protein: CASSEQLRGHNEKLFF
CDR3 DNA: TGTGCCAGCAGTGAGCAGTTAAGAGGGCATAATGAAAAACTGTTTTTT

D gene: NA
J gene: TRBJ2-7
clone size: NA
V gene: TRBV6-5
CDR3 protein: CASSYQRDSSYEQYF
CDR3 DNA: TGTGCCAGCAGTTACCAGCGAGATAGCTCCTACGAGCAGTACTTC